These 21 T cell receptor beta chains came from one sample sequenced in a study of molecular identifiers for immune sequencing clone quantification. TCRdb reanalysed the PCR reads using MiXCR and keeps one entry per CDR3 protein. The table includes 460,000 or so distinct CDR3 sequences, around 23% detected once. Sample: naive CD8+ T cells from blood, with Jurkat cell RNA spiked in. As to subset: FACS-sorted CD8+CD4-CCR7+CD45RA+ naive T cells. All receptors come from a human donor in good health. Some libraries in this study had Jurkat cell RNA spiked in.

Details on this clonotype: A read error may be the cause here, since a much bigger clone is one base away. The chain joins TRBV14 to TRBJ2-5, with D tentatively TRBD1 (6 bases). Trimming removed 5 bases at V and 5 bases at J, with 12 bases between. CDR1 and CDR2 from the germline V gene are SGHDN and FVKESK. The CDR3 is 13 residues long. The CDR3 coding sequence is TGTGCCAGCAGCAGGGACATTGATGAGACCCAGTACTTC. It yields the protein CASSRDIDETQYF. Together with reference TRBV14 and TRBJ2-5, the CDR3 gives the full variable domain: EAGVTQFPSHSVIEKGQTVTLRCDPISGHDNLYWYRRVMGKEIKFLLHFVKESKQDESGMPNNRFLAERTGGTYSTLKVQPAELEDSGVYFCASSRDIDETQYFGPGTRLLVL.

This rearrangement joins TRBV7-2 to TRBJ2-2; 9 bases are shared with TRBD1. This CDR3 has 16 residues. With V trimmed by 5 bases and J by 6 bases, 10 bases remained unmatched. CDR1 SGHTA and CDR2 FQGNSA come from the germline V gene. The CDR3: CASSPSPGQGAGELFF. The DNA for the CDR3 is TGTGCCAGCAGCCCCAGTCCGGGACAGGGTGCCGGGGAGCTGTTTTTT.

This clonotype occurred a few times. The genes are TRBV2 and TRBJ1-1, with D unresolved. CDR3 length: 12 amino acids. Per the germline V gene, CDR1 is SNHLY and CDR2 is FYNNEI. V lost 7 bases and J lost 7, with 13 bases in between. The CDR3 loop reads CASIGEDIEAFF. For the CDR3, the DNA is TGTGCCAGCATTGGGGAAGACATTGAAGCTTTCTTT.

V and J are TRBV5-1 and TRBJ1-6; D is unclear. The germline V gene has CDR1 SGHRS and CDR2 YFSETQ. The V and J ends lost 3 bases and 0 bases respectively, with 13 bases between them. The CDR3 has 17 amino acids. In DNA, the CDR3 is TGCGCCAGCAGCTCCCCAAGGGAACACTCCTATAATTCACCCCTCCACTTT. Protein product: CASSSPREHSYNSPLHF.

CDR3 sequence (DNA): TGTGCCAGCAGTCTCCTCGCCGGCGATAGCAATCAGCCCCAGCATTTT. Translated, it gives CASSLLAGDSNQPQHF. This chain connects TRBV28 to TRBJ1-5, with D hard to call. The CDR3 runs to 16 residues. The germline gives CDR1 MDHEN, CDR2 SYDVKM. V dropped 5 bases and J dropped 0 bases, with 14 bases sitting between them.

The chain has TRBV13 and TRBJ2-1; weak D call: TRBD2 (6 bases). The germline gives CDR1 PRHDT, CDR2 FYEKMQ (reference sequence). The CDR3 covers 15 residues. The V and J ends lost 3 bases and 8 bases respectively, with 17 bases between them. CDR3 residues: CASSFRGGLRDEQFF. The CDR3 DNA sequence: TGTGCCAGCAGCTTTCGGGGTGGACTAAGGGATGAGCAGTTCTTC.

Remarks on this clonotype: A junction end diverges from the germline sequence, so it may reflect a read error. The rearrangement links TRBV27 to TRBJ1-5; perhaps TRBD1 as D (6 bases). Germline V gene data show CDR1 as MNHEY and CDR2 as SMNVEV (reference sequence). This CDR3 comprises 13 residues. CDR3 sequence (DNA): TGTGCCGGCAGTTACAGGGTTGATCAGCCCCAGCATTTT. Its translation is CAGSYRVDQPQHF.

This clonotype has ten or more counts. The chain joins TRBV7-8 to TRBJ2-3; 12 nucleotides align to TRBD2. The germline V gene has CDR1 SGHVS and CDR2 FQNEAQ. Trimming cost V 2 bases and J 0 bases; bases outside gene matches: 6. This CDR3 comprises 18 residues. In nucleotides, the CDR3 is TGTGCCAGCAGCTTATTACTAGCGGGGGGTCCTAGCACAGATACGCAGTATTTT. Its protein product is CASSLLLAGGPSTDTQYF.

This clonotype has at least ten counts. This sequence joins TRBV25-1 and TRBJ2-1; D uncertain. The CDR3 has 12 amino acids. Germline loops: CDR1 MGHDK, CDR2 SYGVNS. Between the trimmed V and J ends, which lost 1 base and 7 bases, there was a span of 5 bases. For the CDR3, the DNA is TGTGCCAGCAGTGAATCGTGGAATGAGCAGTTCTTC. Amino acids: CASSESWNEQFF.

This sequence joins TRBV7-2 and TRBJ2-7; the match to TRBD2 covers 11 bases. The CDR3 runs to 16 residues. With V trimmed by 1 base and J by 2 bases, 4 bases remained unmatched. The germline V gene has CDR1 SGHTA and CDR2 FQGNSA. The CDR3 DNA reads TGTGCCAGCAGCTTAGGGGTGGGACTAGCGGCCTACGAGCAGTACTTC. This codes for CASSLGVGLAAYEQYF.

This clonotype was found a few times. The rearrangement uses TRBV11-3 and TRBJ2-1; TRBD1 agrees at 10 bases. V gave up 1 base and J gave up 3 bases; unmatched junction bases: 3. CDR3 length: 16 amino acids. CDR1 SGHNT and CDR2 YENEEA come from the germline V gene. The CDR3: CASSLGGTGVYNEQFF. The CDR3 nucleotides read TGTGCCAGCAGCTTAGGGGGGACAGGGGTCTACAATGAGCAGTTCTTC.

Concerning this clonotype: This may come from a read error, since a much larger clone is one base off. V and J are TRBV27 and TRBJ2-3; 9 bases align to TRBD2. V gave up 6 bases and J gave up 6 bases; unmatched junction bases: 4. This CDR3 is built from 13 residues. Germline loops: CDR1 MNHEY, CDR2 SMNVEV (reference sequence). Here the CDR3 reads CASRSGRRDTQYF. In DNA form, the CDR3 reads TGTGCCAGCAGGAGCGGGAGGAGGGATACGCAGTATTTT.

The CDR3 bases are TGTGCCAGCAGCAGTCCGGGACAGGGGGTTTTGGACACTGAAGCTTTCTTT. Translated, it gives CASSSPGQGVLDTEAFF. V gene TRBV11-1 combines with J gene TRBJ1-1, with 11 bases that match TRBD1. V gave up 5 bases and J gave up 3 bases; unmatched junction bases: 11. Germline lookup yields CDR1 SGHAT and CDR2 FQDESV (reference sequence). This CDR3 has 17 residues.

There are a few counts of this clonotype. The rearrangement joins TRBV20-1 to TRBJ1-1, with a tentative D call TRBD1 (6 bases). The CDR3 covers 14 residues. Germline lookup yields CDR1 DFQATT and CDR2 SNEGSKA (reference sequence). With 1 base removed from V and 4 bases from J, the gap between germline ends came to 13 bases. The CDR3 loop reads CSARASEGVTEAFF. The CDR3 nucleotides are TGCAGTGCTAGAGCCTCCGAGGGGGTCACTGAAGCTTTCTTT.

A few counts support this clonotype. CDR3 amino acids: CASSERGVNTEAFF. The DNA of the CDR3 is TGTGCCAGCAGTGAGAGGGGCGTAAACACTGAAGCTTTCTTT. V is TRBV28 and J is TRBJ1-1; D is possibly TRBD1 (5 bases). There are 14 residues in the CDR3. V was pared by 5 bases and J by 2 bases, with 12 bases between. The germline V gene encodes CDR1 MDHEN and CDR2 SYDVKM.

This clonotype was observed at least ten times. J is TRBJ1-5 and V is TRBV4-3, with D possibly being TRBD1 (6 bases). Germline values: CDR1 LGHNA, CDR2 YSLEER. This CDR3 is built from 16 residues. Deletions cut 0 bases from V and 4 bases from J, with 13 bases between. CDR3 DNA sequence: TGCGCCAGCAGCCAAGATGTAGCAGGGGTTAATCAGCCCCAGCATTTT. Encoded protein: CASSQDVAGVNQPQHF.

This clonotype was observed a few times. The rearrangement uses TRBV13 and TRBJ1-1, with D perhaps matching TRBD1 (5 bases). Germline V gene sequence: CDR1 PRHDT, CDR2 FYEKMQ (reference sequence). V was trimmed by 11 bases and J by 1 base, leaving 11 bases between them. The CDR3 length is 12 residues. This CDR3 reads CAGAGPNTEAFF. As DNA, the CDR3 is TGTGCCGGGGCAGGACCGAACACTGAAGCTTTCTTT.

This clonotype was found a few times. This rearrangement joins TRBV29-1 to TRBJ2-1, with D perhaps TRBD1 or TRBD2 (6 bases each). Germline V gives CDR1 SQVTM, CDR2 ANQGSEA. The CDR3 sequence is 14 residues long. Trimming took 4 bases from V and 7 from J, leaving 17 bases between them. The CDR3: CSVAQEGGSNEQFF. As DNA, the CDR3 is TGCAGCGTTGCCCAAGAGGGGGGCAGTAATGAGCAGTTCTTC.

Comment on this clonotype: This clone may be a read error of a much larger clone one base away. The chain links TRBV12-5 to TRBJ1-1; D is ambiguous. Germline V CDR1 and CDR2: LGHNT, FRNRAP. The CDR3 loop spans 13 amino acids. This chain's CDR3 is CASGHSENTGAFF. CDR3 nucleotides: TGTGCTAGTGGACACAGTGAGAACACTGGAGCTTTCTTT.

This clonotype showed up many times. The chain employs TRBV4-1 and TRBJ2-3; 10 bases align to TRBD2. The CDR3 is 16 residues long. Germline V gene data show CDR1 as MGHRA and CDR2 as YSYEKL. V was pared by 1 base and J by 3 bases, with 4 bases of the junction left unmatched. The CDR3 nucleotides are TGCGCCAGCAGCCAAGTAGCGGGAGGATTTACAGATACGCAGTATTTT. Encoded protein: CASSQVAGGFTDTQYF.

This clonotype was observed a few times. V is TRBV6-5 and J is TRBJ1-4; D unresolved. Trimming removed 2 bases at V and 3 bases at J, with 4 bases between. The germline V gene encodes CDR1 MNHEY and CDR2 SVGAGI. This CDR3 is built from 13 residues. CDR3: CASSYDPNEKLFF. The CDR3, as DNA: TGTGCCAGCAGTTACGATCCTAATGAAAAACTGTTTTTT.